In this sample, the clone carrying this TCR beta chain turned up many times. This sample is drawn from a study of T cells in Graves' hyperthyroidism and ophthalmopathy. Amplification of TCR beta CDR3 regions was performed using RNA transcripts as template. With the HTBI primer set, the TCR CDR3 went through a first round of RT-PCR. TCRdb analysed the multiplex PCR reads with MiXCR anew, one entry per CDR3 protein. The table shows about 500,000 distinct CDR3 sequences, with 16% occurring only once. CDR1 and CDR2 (germline): SGHRS, YFSETQ. The length of the CDR3 is 20 residues. V lost 0 bases, J lost 0 bases, and 10 bases stayed unmatched. PBMCs stemmed from approximately 9.1 ml fresh peripheral blood.

Sequencing was done on a sample of blood. This sequence was found in a woman aged 30 to 39 with Graves' ophthalmopathy. The chain is built from TRBV5-1 and TRBJ2-1, with TRBD2 matching over 12 bases. CDR3 bases: TGCGCCAGCAGCTTGGCCGGGACTAGCGGGCGCTTTAGCTCCTACAATGAGCAGTTCTTC. Residues: CASSLAGTSGRFSSYNEQFF.